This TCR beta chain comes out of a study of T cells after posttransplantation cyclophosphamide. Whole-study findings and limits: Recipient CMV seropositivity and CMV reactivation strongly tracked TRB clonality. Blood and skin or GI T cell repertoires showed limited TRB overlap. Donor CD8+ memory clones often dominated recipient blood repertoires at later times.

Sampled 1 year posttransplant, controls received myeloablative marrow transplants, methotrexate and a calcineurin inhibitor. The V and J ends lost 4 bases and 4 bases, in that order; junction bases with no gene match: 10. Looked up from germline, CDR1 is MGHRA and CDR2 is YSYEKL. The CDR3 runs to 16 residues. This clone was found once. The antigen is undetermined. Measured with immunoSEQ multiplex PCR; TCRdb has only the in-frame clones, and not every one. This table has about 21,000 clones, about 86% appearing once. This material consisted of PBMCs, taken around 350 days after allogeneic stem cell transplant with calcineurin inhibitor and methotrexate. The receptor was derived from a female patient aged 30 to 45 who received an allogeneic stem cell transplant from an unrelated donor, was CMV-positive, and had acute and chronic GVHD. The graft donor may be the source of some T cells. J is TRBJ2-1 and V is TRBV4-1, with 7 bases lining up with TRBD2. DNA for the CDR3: TGCGCCAGCAGCCTTCGAGCGGGGATGGTGTACAATGAGCAGTTCTTC. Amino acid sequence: CASSLRAGMVYNEQFF.